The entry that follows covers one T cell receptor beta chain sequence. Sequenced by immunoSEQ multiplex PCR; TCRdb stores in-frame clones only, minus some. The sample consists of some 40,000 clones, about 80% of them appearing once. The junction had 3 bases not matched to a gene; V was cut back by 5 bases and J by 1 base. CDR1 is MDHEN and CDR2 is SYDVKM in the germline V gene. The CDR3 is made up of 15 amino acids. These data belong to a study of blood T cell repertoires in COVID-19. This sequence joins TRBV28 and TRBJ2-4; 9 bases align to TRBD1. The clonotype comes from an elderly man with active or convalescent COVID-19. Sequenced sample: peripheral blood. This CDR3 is CASSTDRGAKNIQYF. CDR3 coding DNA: TGTGCCAGCAGTACAGACAGGGGGGCCAAAAACATTCAGTACTTC.